A selection of T cell receptor beta chains follows, all from one sample in a study of T cell repertoires in cytomegalovirus infection. The antigens of these receptors remain unknown. Each CDR3 protein is one row after TCRdb ran MiXCR on the reads. The sample shows roughly 110,000 distinct CDR3 sequences, over 30% of them seen only once. The material sequenced was CD8+ T cells from cultured PBMCs, taken from culture after CMV antigen stimulation. All receptors derive from a human donor in good health (CMV status not recorded). Some clones in this sample may be carry-over from other donors' samples. Each CDR3 is given with its conserved first and last residue. A D gene is named only where the DNA matches it firmly. Expanded clones get a size class; other rows say once, few or many, or leave the size out.

clone_size j_call d_call v_call cdr3_aa cdr3_nt
. TRBJ2-7 . TRBV5-1 CASSYSFGASYEQYF TGCGCCAGCAGTTATTCCTTTGGGGCCTCCTACGAGCAGTACTTC
many TRBJ1-3 . TRBV7-8 CASSPTHGNSPWGTRNTIYF TGTGCCAGCAGTCCTACACATGGGAACTCACCATGGGGCACGCGTAACACCATATATTTT
. TRBJ1-5 TRBD1 TRBV6-1 CASSERTGAFPNQPQHF TGTGCCAGCAGTGAACGTACAGGGGCGTTCCCCAATCAGCCCCAGCATTTT
. TRBJ1-5 TRBD1 TRBV27 CASNDRASNQPQHF TGTGCCAGCAACGACAGGGCTAGCAATCAGCCCCAGCATTTT
. TRBJ2-2 . TRBV5-4 CASSLDSGELFF TGTGCCAGCAGCTTGGATTCCGGGGAGCTGTTTTTT
few TRBJ1-2 . TRBV12-3/TRBV12-4 CASRTRGAYGYTF TGTGCCAGCCGGACGCGGGGAGCCTATGGCTACACCTTC
. TRBJ2-1 TRBD2 TRBV12-3/TRBV12-4 CASSLGTSGYEQFF TGTGCCAGCAGTTTAGGGACTAGCGGATATGAGCAGTTCTTC
many TRBJ1-5 TRBD1 TRBV7-6 CASSLGQGTADQPQHF TGTGCCAGCAGCTTAGGACAGGGTACGGCAGATCAGCCCCAGCATTTT
few TRBJ1-1 TRBD1 TRBV7-2 CASSSGQTETEAFF TGTGCCAGCAGTTCGGGACAGACGGAGACTGAAGCTTTCTTT
few TRBJ2-7 . TRBV7-9 CASSLTGDSSYEQYF TGTGCCAGCAGCTTGACAGGTGATTCCTCCTACGAGCAGTACTTC
. TRBJ1-2 . TRBV2 CASTDSYSNYGYTF TGTGCCAGCACCGACAGTTACTCAAACTATGGCTACACCTTC
. TRBJ1-5 . TRBV6-1 CASSEKSGEGQPQHF TGTGCCAGCAGTGAGAAAAGTGGGGAAGGTCAGCCCCAGCATTTT
many TRBJ2-1 TRBD2 TRBV7-8 CASSLWASGGPNEQFF TGTGCCAGCAGCTTATGGGCTAGCGGGGGTCCTAATGAGCAGTTCTTC
few TRBJ2-5 . TRBV12-3/TRBV12-4 CASSGLLAYPQETQYF TGTGCCAGCAGTGGACTTCTAGCGTATCCGCAAGAGACCCAGTACTTC
few TRBJ2-3 TRBD2 TRBV6-1 CASSQDAGGPDTQYF TGTGCCAGCAGCCAAGATGCGGGGGGGCCCGATACGCAGTATTTT
. TRBJ1-1 TRBD1 TRBV6-6 CASSSLDRGQNTEAFF TGTGCCAGCAGTTCTCTCGACAGGGGACAGAACACTGAAGCTTTCTTT
. TRBJ2-3 . TRBV4-1 CASSLLQGINTDTQYF TGCGCCAGCAGCCTGCTACAGGGAATAAACACAGATACGCAGTATTTT
. TRBJ1-6 . TRBV11-2 CASSWAIIGSPLHF TGTGCCAGCAGCTGGGCAATAATAGGCTCACCCCTCCACTTT
. TRBJ2-2 . TRBV9 CASSGHPGALGFTGELFF TGTGCCAGCAGCGGACACCCGGGAGCCTTGGGATTCACCGGGGAGCTGTTTTTT
. TRBJ2-1 TRBD2 TRBV6-2/TRBV6-3 CASSYDGGDIYNEQFF TGTGCCAGCAGTTACGACGGGGGGGATATCTACAATGAGCAGTTCTTC
. TRBJ2-7 TRBD1 TRBV27 CASSFGQGGYEQYF TGTGCCAGCAGCTTCGGACAGGGAGGCTACGAGCAGTACTTC
. TRBJ1-2 TRBD1 TRBV7-9 CASSPGTVAGYTF TGTGCCAGCAGCCCTGGGACAGTTGCTGGCTACACCTTC
. TRBJ1-5 . TRBV24-1 CATSDLDSNQPQHF TGTGCCACCAGTGACCTGGATAGCAATCAGCCCCAGCATTTT
. TRBJ2-7 . TRBV11-2 CASSLDEQYF TGTGCCAGCAGCTTAGACGAGCAGTACTTC
many TRBJ2-7 . TRBV11-2 CASSERQISYEQYF TGTGCCAGCAGCGAGCGGCAGATCTCCTACGAGCAGTACTTC
once TRBJ2-5 . TRBV2 CASSGISEASEETQYF TGTGCCAGCAGTGGTATTTCAGAAGCAAGCGAAGAGACCCAGTACTTC
. TRBJ2-3 . TRBV4-1 CASSQDPGGTDTQYF TGCGCCAGCAGCCAAGATCCGGGGGGCACAGATACGCAGTATTTT
. TRBJ2-1 TRBD2 TRBV6-2/TRBV6-3 CASSWDGLDIYNEQFF TGTGCCAGCAGTTGGGATGGACTAGATATCTATAATGAGCAGTTCTTC
few TRBJ2-5 TRBD1 TRBV7-8 CASSLVDRGAQETQYF TGTGCCAGCAGCTTAGTGGACAGGGGGGCTCAAGAGACCCAGTACTTC
. TRBJ2-2 . TRBV19 CAGGQNTGELFF TGTGCCGGGGGACAGAACACCGGGGAGCTGTTTTTT
. TRBJ2-1 TRBD2 TRBV6-5 CASSYSSGQYNEQFF TGTGCCAGCAGTTACTCTAGCGGGCAGTACAATGAGCAGTTCTTC
. TRBJ2-7 . TRBV11-2 CASSLVPAPEQYF TGTGCCAGCAGCTTAGTCCCAGCTCCCGAGCAGTACTTC
. TRBJ2-2 . TRBV6-1 CASSWGTGELFF TGTGCCAGCAGTTGGGGGACCGGGGAGCTGTTTTTT
few TRBJ2-2 . TRBV19 CASSLAVTTGELFF TGTGCCAGTAGTCTGGCGGTTACTACCGGGGAGCTGTTTTTT
few TRBJ1-1 . TRBV6-1 CAIVGGDTEAFF TGTGCCATCGTTGGGGGGGACACTGAAGCTTTCTTT
. TRBJ1-2 . TRBV5-4 CASSPVEGGYGYTF TGTGCCAGCAGCCCGGTTGAGGGTGGCTATGGCTACACCTTC
few TRBJ1-2 TRBD1 TRBV12-5 CASGFSKQGALDYGYTF TGTGCTAGTGGTTTCTCCAAACAGGGGGCCCTCGACTATGGCTACACCTTC
many TRBJ2-1 . TRBV19 CASSFQGPEKTSSYNEQFF TGTGCCAGTAGTTTTCAGGGACCCGAAAAGACTTCCTCCTACAATGAGCAGTTCTTC
many TRBJ1-4 . TRBV6-5 CASSPGTSISGEKLFF TGTGCCAGCAGCCCCGGGACCTCGATATCGGGTGAAAAACTGTTTTTT
few TRBJ2-7 TRBD1 TRBV10-3 CAISTGQGAKEQYF TGTGCCATCAGCACGGGACAGGGGGCGAAAGAGCAGTACTTC
. TRBJ2-1 . TRBV12-3/TRBV12-4 CASSLQALEYLNEQFF TGTGCCAGCAGTTTGCAGGCCTTGGAATATCTCAATGAGCAGTTCTTC
. TRBJ2-1 TRBD2 TRBV6-1 CASSVLLRTSSYNEQFF TGTGCCAGCAGTGTCCTTCTCAGGACTAGCTCCTACAATGAGCAGTTCTTC
. TRBJ2-7 TRBD1 TRBV20-1 CSAPTGSEQYF TGCAGTGCCCCGACAGGGAGCGAGCAGTACTTC
. TRBJ2-5 . TRBV7-6 CASSLWDGPLESQYF TGTGCCAGCAGCTTATGGGACGGGCCACTGGAGAGCCAGTACTTC
. TRBJ1-4 . TRBV7-2 CASSFFRGFNRGPTNEKLFF TGTGCCAGCAGCTTCTTTCGGGGTTTCAACCGCGGGCCAACTAATGAAAAACTGTTTTTT
. TRBJ2-6 . TRBV24-1 CATSYSRDGSSGANVLTF TGTGCCACCAGCTATTCTCGGGACGGATCCTCTGGGGCCAACGTCCTGACTTTC